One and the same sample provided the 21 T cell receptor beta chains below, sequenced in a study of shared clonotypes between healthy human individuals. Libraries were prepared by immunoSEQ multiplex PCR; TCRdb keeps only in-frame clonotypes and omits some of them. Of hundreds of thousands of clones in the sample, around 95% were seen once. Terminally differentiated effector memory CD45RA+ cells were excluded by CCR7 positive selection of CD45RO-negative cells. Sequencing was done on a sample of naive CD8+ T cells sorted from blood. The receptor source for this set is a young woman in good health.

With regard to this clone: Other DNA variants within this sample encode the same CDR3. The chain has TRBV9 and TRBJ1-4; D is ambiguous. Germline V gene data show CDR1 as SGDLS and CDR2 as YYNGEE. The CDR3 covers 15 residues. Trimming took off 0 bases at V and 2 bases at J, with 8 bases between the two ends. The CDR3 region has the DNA TGTGCCAGCAGCGTAGGAGGAGCTACTAATGAAAAACTGTTTTTT. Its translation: CASSVGGATNEKLFF.

CDR3 sequence: CASTWTKGPDTQYF. Written as DNA, the CDR3 is TGTGCCAGCACCTGGACTAAAGGCCCGGATACGCAGTATTTT. This chain uses TRBV6-6 with TRBJ2-3; tentative D call: TRBD2 (6 bases). Germline V gene sequence: CDR1 MNHNY, CDR2 SVGAGI (reference sequence). CDR3 size: 14 residues. With 7 bases removed from V and 6 bases from J, the gap between germline ends came to 17 bases.

The CDR3 nucleotides read TGTGCCAGCAGTTTATGGACGGGGGAGACCCAGTACTTC. Its protein is CASSLWTGETQYF. J is TRBJ2-5 and V is TRBV6-5; D might be TRBD2 (5 bases). Trimming shortened V by 4 bases and J by 5 bases, and 11 bases separated the two germline ends. The CDR3 runs 13 residues. Germline V gene lookup returns CDR1 MNHEY and CDR2 SVGAGI.

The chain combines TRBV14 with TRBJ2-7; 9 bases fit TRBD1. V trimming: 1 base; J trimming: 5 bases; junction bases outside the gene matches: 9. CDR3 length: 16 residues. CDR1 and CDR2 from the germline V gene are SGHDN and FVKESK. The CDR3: CASSQGWTGVSDEQYF. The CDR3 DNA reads TGTGCCAGCAGCCAAGGCTGGACAGGGGTGTCTGACGAGCAGTACTTC.

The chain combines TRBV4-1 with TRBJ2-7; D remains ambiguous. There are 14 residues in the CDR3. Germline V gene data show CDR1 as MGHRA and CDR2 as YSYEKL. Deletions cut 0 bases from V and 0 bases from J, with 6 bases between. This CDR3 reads CASSQDWSSYEQYF. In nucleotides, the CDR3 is TGCGCCAGCAGCCAAGACTGGAGCTCCTACGAGCAGTACTTC.

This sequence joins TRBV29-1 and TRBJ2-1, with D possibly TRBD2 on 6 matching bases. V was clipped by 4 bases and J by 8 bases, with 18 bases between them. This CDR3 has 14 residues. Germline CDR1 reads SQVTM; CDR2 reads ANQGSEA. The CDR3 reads CSVVVATSGDEQFF. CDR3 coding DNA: TGCAGCGTTGTAGTTGCCACCTCGGGGGATGAGCAGTTCTTC.

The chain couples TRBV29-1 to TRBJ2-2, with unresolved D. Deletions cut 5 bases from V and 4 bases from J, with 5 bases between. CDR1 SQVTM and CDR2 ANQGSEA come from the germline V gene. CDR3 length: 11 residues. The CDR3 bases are TGCAGCGTTCTACTCACCGGGGAGCTGTTTTTT. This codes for CSVLLTGELFF.

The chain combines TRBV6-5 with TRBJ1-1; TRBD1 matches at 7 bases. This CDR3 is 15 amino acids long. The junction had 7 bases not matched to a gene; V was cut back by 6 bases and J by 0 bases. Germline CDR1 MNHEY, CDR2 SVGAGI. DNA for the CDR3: TGTGCCAGCAGCATGGAGACAGGGATGAACACTGAAGCTTTCTTT. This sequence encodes CASSMETGMNTEAFF.

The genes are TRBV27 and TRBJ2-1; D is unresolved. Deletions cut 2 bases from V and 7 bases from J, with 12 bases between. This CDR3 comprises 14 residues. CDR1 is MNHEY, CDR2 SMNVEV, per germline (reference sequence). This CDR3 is CASSLRSTSNEQFF. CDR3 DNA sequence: TGTGCCAGCAGTTTAAGGTCTACGTCGAATGAGCAGTTCTTC.

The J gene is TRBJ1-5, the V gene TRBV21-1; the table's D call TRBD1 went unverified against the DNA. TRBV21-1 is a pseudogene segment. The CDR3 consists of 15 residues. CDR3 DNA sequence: TGTGCCAGCAGCCCTGGGACAGGCCTCAATCAGCCCCAGCATTTT. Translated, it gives CASSPGTGLNQPQHF.

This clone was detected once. The CDR3 DNA follows: TGTGCCAGCAGCTTATTTATGGGACACTTCAATGAGCAGTTCTTC. Protein sequence: CASSLFMGHFNEQFF. The rearrangement uses TRBV7-9 and TRBJ2-1; a weak D match, TRBD1 (6 bases). The CDR3 has 15 amino acids. V gave up 2 bases and J gave up 6 bases, with 14 bases separating them. Germline V lookup: CDR1 SEHNR, CDR2 FQNEAQ (reference sequence).

CDR3 loop: CAISTGTANTGELFF. For the CDR3, the DNA is TGTGCCATCAGTACCGGGACAGCGAACACCGGGGAGCTGTTTTTT. The V gene is TRBV10-3, the J gene TRBJ2-2, with 7 bases aligning to TRBD1. The germline gives CDR1 ENHRY, CDR2 SYGVKD. The CDR3 is 15 residues long. V trimming: 5 bases; J trimming: 0 bases; junction bases outside the gene matches: 3.

The CDR3 DNA is TGTGCCAGCAGCTTAGTTGGGGAGGTCGGTGAGCAGTTCTTC. It codes for CASSLVGEVGEQFF. The chain combines TRBV7-9 with TRBJ2-1; D possibly corresponds to TRBD2 (6 bases). The CDR3 loop spans 14 amino acids. Trimming removed 1 base from V and 9 bases from J, with 13 bases in between. The germline V gene has CDR1 SEHNR and CDR2 FQNEAQ (reference sequence).

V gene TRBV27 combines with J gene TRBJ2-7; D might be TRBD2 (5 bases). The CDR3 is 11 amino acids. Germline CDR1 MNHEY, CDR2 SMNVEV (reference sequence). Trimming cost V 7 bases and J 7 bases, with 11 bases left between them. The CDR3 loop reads CASTEGNEQYF. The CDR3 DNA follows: TGTGCCAGCACCGAGGGAAATGAGCAGTACTTC.

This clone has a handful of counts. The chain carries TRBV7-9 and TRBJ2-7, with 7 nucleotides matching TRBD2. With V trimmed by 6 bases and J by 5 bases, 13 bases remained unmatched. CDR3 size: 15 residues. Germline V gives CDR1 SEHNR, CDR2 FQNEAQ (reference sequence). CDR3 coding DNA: TGTGCCAGCAGGACCACTAGCGCCCCTCGTAACGAGCAGTACTTC. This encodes CASRTTSAPRNEQYF.

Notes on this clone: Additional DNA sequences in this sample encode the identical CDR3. The CDR3 DNA reads as TGTGCCTGGACCGGGGGGAATGAGCAGTTCTTC. Amino acids: CAWTGGNEQFF. This rearrangement joins TRBV30 to TRBJ2-1; 7 nucleotides match TRBD2. CDR1 is GTSNPN, CDR2 SVGIG, per germline (reference sequence). This CDR3 contains 11 residues. J lost 7 bases, V lost 4 bases, and 1 base had no gene match.

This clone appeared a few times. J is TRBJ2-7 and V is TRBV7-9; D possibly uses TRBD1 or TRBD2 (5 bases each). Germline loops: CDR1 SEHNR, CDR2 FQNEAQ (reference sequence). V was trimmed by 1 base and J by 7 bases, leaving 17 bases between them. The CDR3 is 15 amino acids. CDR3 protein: CASSLGDGTLTEQYF. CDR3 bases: TGTGCCAGCAGCTTAGGGGACGGGACCCTTACGGAGCAGTACTTC. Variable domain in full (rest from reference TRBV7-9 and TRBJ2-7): DTGVSQNPRHKITKRGQNVTFRCDPISEHNRLYWYRQTLGQGPEFLTYFQNEAQLEKSRLLSDRFSAERPKGSFSTLEIQRTEQGDSAMYLCASSLGDGTLTEQYFGPGTRLTVT.

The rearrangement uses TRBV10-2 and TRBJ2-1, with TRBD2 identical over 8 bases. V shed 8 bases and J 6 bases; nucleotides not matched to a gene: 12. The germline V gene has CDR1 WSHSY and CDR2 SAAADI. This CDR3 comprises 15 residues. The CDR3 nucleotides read TGCGCCAGCGTTGAGCGGGAGAAACCCATCAATGAGCAGTTCTTC. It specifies CASVEREKPINEQFF.

The chain's CDR3 is CASSPGLESTDTQYF. DNA of the CDR3: TGTGCCAGCAGCCCAGGACTGGAAAGCACAGATACGCAGTATTTT. V and J are TRBV2 and TRBJ2-3, with D perhaps TRBD2 (5 bases). Germline assignment: CDR1 SNHLY and CDR2 FYNNEI. This CDR3 spans 15 amino acids. V was trimmed by 6 bases and J by 0 bases, leaving 13 bases between them.

CDR3 region: CASSNLGNQPQHF. CDR3 bases: TGTGCCAGCAGTAACCTGGGCAATCAGCCCCAGCATTTT. The genes are TRBV13 and TRBJ1-5; no definite D call. V lost 6 bases and J lost 2, with 8 bases in between. The CDR3 extends over 13 amino acids. Germline assignment: CDR1 PRHDT and CDR2 FYEKMQ (reference sequence).

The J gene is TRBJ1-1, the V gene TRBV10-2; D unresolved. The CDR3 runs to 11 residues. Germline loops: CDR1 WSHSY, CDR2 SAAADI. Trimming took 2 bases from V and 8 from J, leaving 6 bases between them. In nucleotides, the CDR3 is TGCGCCAGCAGTGAGAATATCGAAGCTTTCTTT. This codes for CASSENIEAFF.